The sequence of this TCR beta chain was determined in a study of cytomegalovirus exposure and HLA in healthy donors. Study at large: The roughly 130 validation repertoires used the same platform as the approximately 700 first-cohort repertoires (as reported by a later analysis). Whole-study results and caveats: CMV antigen specificity was confirmed in vitro for three CMV-associated chains. Subsequent analysis showed first-cohort TCR clusters tending to co-occur in some 120 validation repertoires. The classifier was said to identify cytomegalovirus status with high specificity and sensitivity.

Note on this clone: Its antigen is unidentified.

Produced via immunoSEQ multiplex PCR; TCRdb's table is partial and in-frame only. Of about 120,000 clones listed, about 96% are singletons. Trimming stripped 10 bases from V and 5 bases from J, with 14 bases between. Germline loops: CDR1 MDHEN, CDR2 SYDVKM. This CDR3 comprises 12 residues. Sequenced sample: PBMCs. The receptor was derived from a man aged 18 to 29 in good health and CMV-seronegative. The chain recombines TRBV28 with TRBJ1-2, with D perhaps TRBD1 (6 bases). Here the CDR3 reads CATKTGGYGYTF. CDR3 DNA sequence: TGTGCCACCAAGACAGGCGGATATGGCTACACCTTC.